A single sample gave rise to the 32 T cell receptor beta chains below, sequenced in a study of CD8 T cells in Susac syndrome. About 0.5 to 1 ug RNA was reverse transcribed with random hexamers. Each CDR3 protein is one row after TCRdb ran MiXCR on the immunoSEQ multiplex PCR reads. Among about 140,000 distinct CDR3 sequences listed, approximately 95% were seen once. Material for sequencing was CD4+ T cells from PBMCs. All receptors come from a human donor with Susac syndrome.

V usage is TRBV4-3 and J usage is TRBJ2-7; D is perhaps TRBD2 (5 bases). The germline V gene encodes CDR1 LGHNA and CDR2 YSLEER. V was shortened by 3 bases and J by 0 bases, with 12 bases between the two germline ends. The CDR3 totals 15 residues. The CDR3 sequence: CASSHQAESSYEQYF. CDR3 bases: TGCGCCAGCAGCCATCAAGCGGAGAGCTCCTACGAGCAGTACTTC.

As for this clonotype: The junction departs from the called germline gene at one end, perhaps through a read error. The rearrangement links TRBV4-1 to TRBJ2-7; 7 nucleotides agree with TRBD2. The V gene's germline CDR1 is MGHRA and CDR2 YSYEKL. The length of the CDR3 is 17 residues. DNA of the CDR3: TGCGCCAGCAGCCAAGGAATTGGAAGCGCGGGAGAAACCGGGCTGTTATTC. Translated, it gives CASSQGIGSAGETGLLF.

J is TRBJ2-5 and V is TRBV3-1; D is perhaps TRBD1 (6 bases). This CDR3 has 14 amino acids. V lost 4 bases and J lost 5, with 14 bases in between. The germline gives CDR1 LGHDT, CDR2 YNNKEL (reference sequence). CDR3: CASSLRGAQETQYF. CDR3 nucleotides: TGTGCCAGCAGCCTCAGGGGAGCACAGGAGACCCAGTACTTC.

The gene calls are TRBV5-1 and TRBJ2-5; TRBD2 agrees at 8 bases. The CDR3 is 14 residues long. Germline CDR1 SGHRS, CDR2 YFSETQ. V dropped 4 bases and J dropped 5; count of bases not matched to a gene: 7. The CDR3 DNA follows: TGCGCCAGCAGCGGCGGGACTAGTCAGGAGACCCAGTACTTC. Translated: CASSGGTSQETQYF.

The CDR3 here is CASSPPQDPDTQYF. The CDR3 DNA sequence: TGTGCCAGTAGTCCACCTCAAGATCCAGATACGCAGTATTTT. V and J are TRBV19 and TRBJ2-3; D remains unclear. Germline CDR1 is LNHDA and CDR2 is SQIVND (reference sequence). The CDR3 sequence is 14 residues long. Trimming took off 5 bases at V and 4 bases at J, with 13 bases between the two ends.

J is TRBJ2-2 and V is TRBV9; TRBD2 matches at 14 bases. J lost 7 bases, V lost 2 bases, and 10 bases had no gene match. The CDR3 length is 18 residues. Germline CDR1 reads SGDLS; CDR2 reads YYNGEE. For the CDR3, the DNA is TGTGCCAGCAGCGTGACGGGACTAGCGGGAGTTGGTGTCGGGGAGCTGTTTTTT. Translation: CASSVTGLAGVGVGELFF. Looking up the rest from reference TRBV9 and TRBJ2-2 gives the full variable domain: DSGVTQTPKHLITATGQRVTLRCSPRSGDLSVYWYQQSLDQGLQFLIQYYNGEERAKGNILERFSAQQFPDLHSELNLSSLELGDSALYFCASSVTGLAGVGVGELFFGEGSRLTVL.

The CDR3 sequence is CASSLAAGGGNQPQHF. DNA of the CDR3: TGTGCCAGCAGCTTAGCGGCAGGGGGCGGGAATCAGCCCCAGCATTTT. This rearrangement joins TRBV7-2 to TRBJ1-5; TRBD1 matches at 8 bases. Germline values: CDR1 SGHTA, CDR2 FQGNSA. Trimming cost V 0 bases and J 4 bases; bases outside gene matches: 5. The CDR3 is made up of 16 amino acids.

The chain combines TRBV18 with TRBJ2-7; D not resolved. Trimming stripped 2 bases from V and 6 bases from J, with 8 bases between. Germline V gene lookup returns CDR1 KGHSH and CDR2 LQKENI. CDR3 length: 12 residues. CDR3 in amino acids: CASSPSSAEQYF. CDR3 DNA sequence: TGTGCCAGCTCACCAAGCTCCGCCGAGCAGTACTTC.

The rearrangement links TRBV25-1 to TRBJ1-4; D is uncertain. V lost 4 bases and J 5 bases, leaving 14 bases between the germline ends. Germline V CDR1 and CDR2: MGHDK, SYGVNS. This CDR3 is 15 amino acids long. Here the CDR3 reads CASSGPGGWNEKLFF. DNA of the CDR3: TGTGCCAGCAGTGGGCCGGGAGGTTGGAATGAAAAACTGTTTTTT.

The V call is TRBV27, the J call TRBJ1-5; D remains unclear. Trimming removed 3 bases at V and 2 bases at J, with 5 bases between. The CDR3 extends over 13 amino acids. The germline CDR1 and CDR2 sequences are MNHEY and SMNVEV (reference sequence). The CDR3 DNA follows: TGTGCCAGCAGTTTGCTTGGCAATCAGCCCCAGCATTTT. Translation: CASSLLGNQPQHF.

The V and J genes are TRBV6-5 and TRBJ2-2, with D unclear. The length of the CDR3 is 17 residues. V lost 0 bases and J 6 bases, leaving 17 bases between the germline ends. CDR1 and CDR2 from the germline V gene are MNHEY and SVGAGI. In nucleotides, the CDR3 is TGTGCCAGCAGTTACTCGAAACAGCTGGTGGAGTCCGGGGAGCTGTTTTTT. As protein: CASSYSKQLVESGELFF.

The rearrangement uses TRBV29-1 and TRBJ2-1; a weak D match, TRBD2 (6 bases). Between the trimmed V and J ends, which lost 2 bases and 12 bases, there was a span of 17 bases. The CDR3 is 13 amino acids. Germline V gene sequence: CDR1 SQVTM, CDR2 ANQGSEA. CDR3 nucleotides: TGCAGCGTTGAAAAGCGACTGGAGGGTGGGCAGTTCTTC. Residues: CSVEKRLEGGQFF.

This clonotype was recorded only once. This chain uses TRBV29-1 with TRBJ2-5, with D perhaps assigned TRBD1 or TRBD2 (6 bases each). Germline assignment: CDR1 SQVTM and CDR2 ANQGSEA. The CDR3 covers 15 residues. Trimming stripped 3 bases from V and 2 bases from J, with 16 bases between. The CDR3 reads CSVDVAGQPQETQYF. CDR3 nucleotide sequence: TGCAGCGTTGACGTCGCGGGACAACCACAAGAGACCCAGTACTTC. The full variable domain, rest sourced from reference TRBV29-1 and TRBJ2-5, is SAVISQKPSRDICQRGTSLTIQCQVDSQVTMMFWYRQQPGQSLTLIATANQGSEATYESGFVIDKFPISRPNLTFSTLTVSNMSPEDSSIYLCSVDVAGQPQETQYFGPGTRLLVL.

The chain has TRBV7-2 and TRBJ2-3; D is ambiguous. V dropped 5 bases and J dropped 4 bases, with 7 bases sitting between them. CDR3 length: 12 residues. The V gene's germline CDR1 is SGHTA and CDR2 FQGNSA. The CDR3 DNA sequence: TGTGCCAGCAGCCTTAGCCCAGATACGCAGTATTTT. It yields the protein CASSLSPDTQYF.

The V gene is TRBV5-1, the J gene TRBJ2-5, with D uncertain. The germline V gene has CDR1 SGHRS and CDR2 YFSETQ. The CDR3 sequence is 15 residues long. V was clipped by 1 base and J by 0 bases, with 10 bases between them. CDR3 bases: TGCGCCAGCAGCTTGACGTCAGTCTACCAAGAGACCCAGTACTTC. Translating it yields CASSLTSVYQETQYF. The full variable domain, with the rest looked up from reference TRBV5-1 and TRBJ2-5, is KAGVTQTPRYLIKTRGQQVTLSCSPISGHRSVSWYQQTPGQGLQFLFEYFSETQRNKGNFPGRFSGRQFSNSRSEMNVSTLELGDSALYLCASSLTSVYQETQYFGPGTRLLVL.

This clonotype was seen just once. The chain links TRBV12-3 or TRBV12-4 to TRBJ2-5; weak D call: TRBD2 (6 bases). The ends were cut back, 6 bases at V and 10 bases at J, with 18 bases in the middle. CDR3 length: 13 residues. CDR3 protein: CASSQDYAAIQYF. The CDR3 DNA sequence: TGTGCCAGCAGCCAGGACTATGCTGCGATCCAGTACTTC.

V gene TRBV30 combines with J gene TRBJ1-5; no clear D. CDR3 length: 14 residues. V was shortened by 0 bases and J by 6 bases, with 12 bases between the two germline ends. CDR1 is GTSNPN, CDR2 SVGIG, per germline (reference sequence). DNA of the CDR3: TGTGCCTGGAGTGTAGCAGGACTCGGTCAGCCCCAGCATTTT. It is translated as CAWSVAGLGQPQHF.

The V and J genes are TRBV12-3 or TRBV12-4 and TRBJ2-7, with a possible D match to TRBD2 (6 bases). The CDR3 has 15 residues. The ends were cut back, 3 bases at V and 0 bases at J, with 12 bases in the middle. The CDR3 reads CASSLDGLFSYEQYF. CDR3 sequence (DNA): TGTGCCAGCAGTTTGGATGGACTATTCTCCTACGAGCAGTACTTC.

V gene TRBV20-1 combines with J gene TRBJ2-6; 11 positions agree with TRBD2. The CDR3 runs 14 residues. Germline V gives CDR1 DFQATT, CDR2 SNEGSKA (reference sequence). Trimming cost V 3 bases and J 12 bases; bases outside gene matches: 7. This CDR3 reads CSASSTGTSGVLTF. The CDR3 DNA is TGCAGTGCTAGCTCAACCGGGACTAGCGGCGTCCTGACTTTC.

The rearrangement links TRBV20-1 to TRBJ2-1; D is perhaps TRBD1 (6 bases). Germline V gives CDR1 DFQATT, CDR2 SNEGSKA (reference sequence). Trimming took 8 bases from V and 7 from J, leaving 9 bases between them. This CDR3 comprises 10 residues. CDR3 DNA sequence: TGCAGTACACAGGGTAATGAGCAGTTCTTC. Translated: CSTQGNEQFF.

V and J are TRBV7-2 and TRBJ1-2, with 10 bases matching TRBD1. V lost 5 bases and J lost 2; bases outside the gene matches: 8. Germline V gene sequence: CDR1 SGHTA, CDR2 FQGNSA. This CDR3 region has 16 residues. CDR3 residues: CASSQTPGQGNYGYTF. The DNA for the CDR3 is TGTGCCAGCAGCCAAACACCGGGACAGGGGAACTATGGCTACACCTTC.

This CDR3 reads CSVGGGYIYEQYF. The CDR3 DNA reads as TGCAGCGTCGGTGGGGGGTATATCTACGAGCAGTACTTC. This rearrangement joins TRBV20-1 to TRBJ2-7; tentative D call: TRBD2 (6 bases). The germline gives CDR1 DFQATT, CDR2 SNEGSKA (reference sequence). This CDR3 has 13 residues.

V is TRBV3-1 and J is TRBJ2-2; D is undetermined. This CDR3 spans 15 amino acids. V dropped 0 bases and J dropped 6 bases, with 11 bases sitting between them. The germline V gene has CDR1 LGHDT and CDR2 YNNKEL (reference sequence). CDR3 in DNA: TGTGCCAGCAGCCAAGATGGTTTTGGTTCCGGGGAGCTGTTTTTT. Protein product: CASSQDGFGSGELFF.

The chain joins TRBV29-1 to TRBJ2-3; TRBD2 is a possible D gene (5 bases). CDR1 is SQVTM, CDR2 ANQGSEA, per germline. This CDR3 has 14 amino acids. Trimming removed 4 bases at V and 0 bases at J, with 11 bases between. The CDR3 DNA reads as TGCAGCGTTGCGGAGGCAGACAGCACAGATACGCAGTATTTT. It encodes CSVAEADSTDTQYF.

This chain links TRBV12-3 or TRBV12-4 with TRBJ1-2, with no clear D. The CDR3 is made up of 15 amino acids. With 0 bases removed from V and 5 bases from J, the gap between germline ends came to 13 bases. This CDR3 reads CASSLAWLTPYGYTF. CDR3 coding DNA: TGTGCCAGCAGTTTAGCGTGGCTAACCCCTTATGGCTACACCTTC.

The CDR3 DNA sequence: TGCAGCGTTGTCCGCGGGAGCTCCTACAATGAGCAGTTCTTC. Translating it yields CSVVRGSSYNEQFF. The chain employs TRBV29-1 and TRBJ2-1, with TRBD2 matching over 7 bases. This CDR3 has 14 amino acids. CDR1 is SQVTM, CDR2 ANQGSEA, per germline. The trim removed 4 bases at V and 0 bases at J, leaving 3 bases unmatched.

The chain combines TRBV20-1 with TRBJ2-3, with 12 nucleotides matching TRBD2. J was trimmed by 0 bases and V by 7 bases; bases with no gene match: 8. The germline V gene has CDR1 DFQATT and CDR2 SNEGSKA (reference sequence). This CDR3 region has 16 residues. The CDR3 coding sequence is TGCAGTGACTTCCTAGCGGGGGGGGAAAGCACAGATACGCAGTATTTT. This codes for CSDFLAGGESTDTQYF.

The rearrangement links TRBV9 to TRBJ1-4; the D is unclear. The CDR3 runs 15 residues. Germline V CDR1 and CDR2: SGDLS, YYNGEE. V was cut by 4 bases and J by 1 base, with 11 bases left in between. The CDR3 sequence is CASSPGLRTNEKLFF. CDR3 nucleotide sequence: TGTGCCAGCAGCCCCGGACTGAGAACTAATGAAAAACTGTTTTTT.

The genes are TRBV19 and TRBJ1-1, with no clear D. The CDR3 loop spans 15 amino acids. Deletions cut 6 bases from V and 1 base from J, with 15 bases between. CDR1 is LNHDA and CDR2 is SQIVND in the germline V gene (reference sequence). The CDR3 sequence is CASSLPRGWNTEAFF. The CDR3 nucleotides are TGTGCCAGTAGCCTCCCCCGTGGGTGGAACACTGAAGCTTTCTTT.

CDR3 amino acids: CSAMSYLGLAQSIVEQFF. In DNA form, the CDR3 reads TGCAGTGCTATGAGTTACCTAGGACTAGCTCAATCTATTGTTGAGCAGTTCTTC. The chain employs TRBV20-1 and TRBJ2-1; 8 nucleotides align to TRBD2. From germline, CDR1 is DFQATT and CDR2 SNEGSKA (reference sequence). The CDR3 has 18 residues. V lost 4 bases and J lost 9; bases outside the gene matches: 23.

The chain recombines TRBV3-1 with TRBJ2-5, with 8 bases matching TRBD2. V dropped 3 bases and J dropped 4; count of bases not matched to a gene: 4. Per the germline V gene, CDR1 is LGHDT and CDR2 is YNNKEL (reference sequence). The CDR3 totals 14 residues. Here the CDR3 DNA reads TGTGCCAGCAGCCAGAGGAGCGGGAGAGAGACCCAGTACTTC. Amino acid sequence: CASSQRSGRETQYF.

As DNA, the CDR3 is TGTGCCAGCTCACCAAAAAGGGACAGCAACTATGGCTACACCTTC. It is translated as CASSPKRDSNYGYTF. This chain joins TRBV18 and TRBJ1-2; 7 bases line up with TRBD1. Trimming cost V 2 bases and J 2 bases; bases outside gene matches: 5. This CDR3 contains 15 residues. Germline lookup yields CDR1 KGHSH and CDR2 LQKENI.